One and the same sample provided the 19 T cell receptor beta chains below, sequenced in a study of blood T cells in healthy people across ages. A second PCR of roughly 6 to 12 cycles used a sample-barcoded 5' primer and a J-beta primer mix. TCRdb fed the 5' RACE reads into MiXCR, producing one record per CDR3 protein. The sample has around 670,000 distinct CDR3 sequences; about 30% are singletons. The sequencing sample was made of blood. All receptors come from a woman of 80 years or more in good health.

This clonotype was seen many times. The genes are TRBV20-1 and TRBJ2-7; TRBD1 might be the D (5 bases). Trimming removed 2 bases at V and 2 bases at J, with 13 bases between. Germline-derived CDR1 and CDR2 are DFQATT and SNEGSKA (reference sequence). The CDR3 consists of 14 residues. In DNA, the CDR3 is TGCAGTGCTAGAAAGGGCCAGGGCACCTACGAGCAGTACTTC. Its protein is CSARKGQGTYEQYF.

There are a few counts of this clonotype. The chain joins TRBV20-1 to TRBJ1-1; a weak D match, TRBD1 (5 bases). V gave up 3 bases and J gave up 10 bases, with 21 bases separating them. Germline CDR1 reads DFQATT; CDR2 reads SNEGSKA (reference sequence). The CDR3 runs 14 residues. CDR3: CSASPRDGLERAFF. The CDR3 DNA is TGCAGTGCTAGCCCCAGGGACGGCCTCGAACGAGCTTTCTTT.

Only a few counts were recorded for this clonotype. The gene calls are TRBV7-2 and TRBJ1-3; D is unresolved. The CDR3 has 13 residues. V was pared by 5 bases and J by 1 base, with 6 bases between. Germline V gene data show CDR1 as SGHTA and CDR2 as FQGNSA. The CDR3 DNA reads as TGTGCCAGCAGCCAGATTTCTGGAAACACCATATATTTT. This translates into CASSQISGNTIYF.

This clonotype has ten or more counts. The V and J genes are TRBV6-2 or TRBV6-3 and TRBJ1-2, with 7 bases aligning to TRBD1. The CDR3 loop spans 13 amino acids. From germline, CDR1 is MNHEY and CDR2 SVGEGT. V shed 0 bases and J 5 bases; nucleotides not matched to a gene: 0. The chain's CDR3 is CASSYSTGYGYTF. The CDR3 DNA follows: TGTGCCAGCAGTTACTCGACAGGGTATGGCTACACCTTC.

The rearrangement joins TRBV10-3 to TRBJ1-2; no reliable D call. Looked up from germline, CDR1 is ENHRY and CDR2 is SYGVKD. CDR3 length: 16 residues. With 3 bases removed from V and 0 bases from J, the gap between germline ends came to 14 bases. CDR3 nucleotide sequence: TGTGCCATCAGTGATGGTCGGGCAGCAGCTAACTATGGCTACACCTTC. Translated, it gives CAISDGRAAANYGYTF.

This clonotype was observed many times. V is TRBV20-1 and J is TRBJ2-3; a possible D gene is TRBD2 (6 bases). CDR1 and CDR2 from the germline V gene are DFQATT and SNEGSKA (reference sequence). Trimming removed 1 base from V and 4 bases from J, with 6 bases in between. CDR3 length: 12 amino acids. The CDR3 reads CSARASADTQYF. DNA of the CDR3: TGCAGTGCTAGAGCTAGCGCAGATACGCAGTATTTT.

In this sample, this clonotype turned up once. This could be a read error, since a much larger clone is one nucleotide away. V and J are TRBV2 and TRBJ1-2; possibly TRBD1 for D (6 bases). CDR3 length equals 12 residues. V gave up 5 bases and J gave up 7 bases, with 11 bases separating them. The germline V gene has CDR1 SNHLY and CDR2 FYNNEI. The CDR3 sequence: CASSMQGSGYTF. CDR3 nucleotide sequence: TGTGCCAGCAGTATGCAGGGGAGTGGCTACACCTTC.

Comments on this clonotype: Possible read error: a much larger clone is one base away. The rearrangement uses TRBV9 and TRBJ2-7, with D possibly matching TRBD1 (5 bases). V gave up 4 bases and J gave up 7 bases, with 21 bases separating them. Germline V CDR1 and CDR2: SGDLS, YYNGEE. This CDR3 contains 15 residues. CDR3 loop: CASSSGISAYDEQYF. DNA for the CDR3: TGTGCCAGCAGCTCAGGGATTAGTGCCTACGATGAGCAGTACTTC.

The chain joins TRBV5-1 to TRBJ2-7; D call uncertain. This CDR3 is built from 11 residues. V was pared by 2 bases and J by 4 bases, with 4 bases between. CDR1 is SGHRS and CDR2 is YFSETQ in the germline V gene. CDR3 in DNA: TGCGCCAGCAGCTTTCATTACGAGCAGTACTTC. It translates to CASSFHYEQYF.

This clonotype showed up many times. The chain is built from TRBV20-1 and TRBJ2-7, with D uncertain. Germline V CDR1 and CDR2: DFQATT, SNEGSKA (reference sequence). This CDR3 is 14 amino acids long. Trimming took off 3 bases at V and 0 bases at J, with 12 bases between the two ends. The CDR3 loop reads CSASRAASSYEQYF. The CDR3 nucleotides are TGCAGTGCTAGTAGGGCAGCGAGCTCCTACGAGCAGTACTTC.

The chain joins TRBV20-1 to TRBJ2-2; maybe TRBD2 (6 bases). Germline CDR1 and CDR2: DFQATT and SNEGSKA (reference sequence). Trimming cost V 5 bases and J 7 bases, with 14 bases left between them. CDR3 length equals 13 residues. CDR3 DNA: TGCAGTGCTCACCTTCCGGGGGTCGGGGAGCTGTTTTTT. This encodes CSAHLPGVGELFF.

This clonotype was seen repeatedly, ten times or more. The rearrangement links TRBV20-1 to TRBJ2-5; 7 bases match TRBD1. Germline loops: CDR1 DFQATT, CDR2 SNEGSKA (reference sequence). Trimming cost V 5 bases and J 2 bases; bases outside gene matches: 2. The CDR3 totals 12 residues. The CDR3 nucleotides are TGCAGTGCTGGGACAGCACAAGAGACCCAGTACTTC. Its translation: CSAGTAQETQYF.

At least ten counts were recorded for this clonotype. Written as DNA, the CDR3 is TGTGCCTGGAGTCTCGGGGGGCAGGACAAAAACATTCAGTACTTC. As protein: CAWSLGGQDKNIQYF. The rearrangement joins TRBV30 to TRBJ2-4; D perhaps matches TRBD2 (7 bases). There are 15 residues in the CDR3. With 2 bases removed from V and 3 bases from J, the gap between germline ends came to 14 bases. Germline values: CDR1 GTSNPN, CDR2 SVGIG (reference sequence).

This clonotype was picked up a small number of times. The gene calls are TRBV3-1 and TRBJ1-2; 7 bases align to TRBD1. This CDR3 has 16 residues. Trimming removed 3 bases from V and 5 bases from J; junction bases left unmatched: 12. CDR1 and CDR2 from the germline V gene are LGHDT and YNNKEL (reference sequence). In DNA, the CDR3 is TGTGCCAGCAGCCATGGAAAAAGGAACAGGGGTTATGGCTACACCTTC. It codes for CASSHGKRNRGYGYTF. The full variable domain, rest sourced from reference TRBV3-1 and TRBJ1-2, is DTAVSQTPKYLVTQMGNDKSIKCEQNLGHDTMYWYKQDSKKFLKIMFSYNNKELIINETVPNRFSPKSPDKAHLNLHINSLELGDSAVYFCASSHGKRNRGYGYTFGSGTRLTVV.

The chain employs TRBV12-3 or TRBV12-4 and TRBJ2-1, with D possibly being TRBD2 (6 bases). This CDR3 is built from 16 residues. V was pared by 4 bases and J by 0 bases, with 13 bases between. CDR3 loop: CASSSGELASYNEQFF. CDR3 DNA sequence: TGTGCCAGCAGTTCTGGGGAACTAGCCTCCTACAATGAGCAGTTCTTC.

Points on this clonotype: Germline and junction disagree at one end, which may indicate a read error. V gene TRBV7-2 combines with J gene TRBJ2-5; 9 bases are a match to TRBD2. CDR1 is SGHTA and CDR2 is FQGNSA in the germline V gene. The CDR3 is 17 amino acids. The CDR3 reads CARSLGGGAGGLETQYF. The CDR3 DNA reads as TGTGCCCGCAGCTTAGGGGGGGGAGCGGGGGGCTTAGAGACCCAGTACTTC.

This clonotype has a handful of counts. The chain joins TRBV3-1 to TRBJ2-3; 7 bases fit TRBD2. CDR3 length: 20 residues. Germline V gives CDR1 LGHDT, CDR2 YNNKEL (reference sequence). V trimming: 1 base; J trimming: 0 bases; junction bases outside the gene matches: 16. In DNA, the CDR3 is TGTGCCAGCAGCCAAGGGGGGACCGGGGGGTCCTTGCTTAGCACAGATACGCAGTATTTT. This translates into CASSQGGTGGSLLSTDTQYF.

This clonotype was observed at least ten times. The chain links TRBV3-1 to TRBJ2-7; D remains unclear. The CDR3 runs 16 residues. Trimming removed 0 bases from V and 1 base from J, with 13 bases in between. The germline gives CDR1 LGHDT, CDR2 YNNKEL (reference sequence). The CDR3 reads CASSQDPGVLSYEQYF. CDR3 sequence (DNA): TGTGCCAGCAGCCAAGATCCCGGAGTTCTTTCCTACGAGCAGTACTTC.

The V and J genes are TRBV6-6 and TRBJ2-5; maybe TRBD1 (6 bases). Germline V gene sequence: CDR1 MNHNY, CDR2 SVGAGI (reference sequence). V dropped 2 bases and J dropped 6 bases, with 19 bases sitting between them. The CDR3 sequence is 16 residues long. DNA for the CDR3: TGTGCCAGCAGTTACGGATCACAGGGTTCGAAAAAGACCCAGTACTTC. This codes for CASSYGSQGSKKTQYF.